This T cell receptor beta chain was sequenced in a study of technical replicates of blood from several donors. The ends were cut back, 6 bases at V and 6 bases at J, with 20 bases in the middle. Germline CDR1 is PRHDT and CDR2 is FYEKMQ (reference sequence). CDR3 length: 15 residues. The repertoire was sequenced with immunoSEQ multiplex PCR; TCRdb's copy has only in-frame clones and lacks some. The table includes tens of thousands of clones, roughly 89% detected once. The rearrangement uses TRBV13 and TRBJ1-1, with a tentative D call TRBD1 (5 bases). The sequencing sample was made of PBMCs. The clonotype originates from a human donor in good health. Some clones in this sample may be carry-over from other donors' samples. CDR3 in amino acids: CASRRREGRAAEAFF. CDR3 in DNA: TGTGCCAGCAGACGTAGGGAGGGGCGGGCGGCTGAAGCTTTCTTT. Based on the CDR3 plus reference TRBV13 and TRBJ1-1, the full variable domain is AAGVIQSPRHLIKEKRETATLKCYPIPRHDTVYWYQQGPGQDPQFLISFYEKMQSDKGSIPDRFSAQQFSDYHSELNMSSLELGDSALYFCASRRREGRAAEAFFGQGTRLTVV.